One and the same sample provided the 7 T cell receptor beta chains below, sequenced in a study of T cell responses to AZD1222 COVID-19 vaccine. Clones were read by immunoSEQ multiplex PCR, and TCRdb kept only the in-frame ones, dropping some. The table has about 150,000 clones, roughly 90% seen once. Sample: peripheral blood, taken 28 days after the second AZD1222 dose. The receptors were sampled from an adult who received the AZD1222 COVID-19 vaccine.

The chain has TRBV5-1 and TRBJ1-2; 9 bases are a match to TRBD1. The J segment lost 3 bases and the V segment lost 2 bases, leaving 11 bases of the junction unmatched. This CDR3 contains 17 residues. Germline CDR1 and CDR2: SGHRS and YFSETQ. This CDR3 reads CASSLSPGTGSDYGYTF. CDR3 nucleotide sequence: TGCGCCAGCAGCTTAAGTCCCGGGACAGGGTCGGACTATGGCTACACCTTC. Complete variable domain (other parts from reference TRBV5-1 and TRBJ1-2): KAGVTQTPRYLIKTRGQQVTLSCSPISGHRSVSWYQQTPGQGLQFLFEYFSETQRNKGNFPGRFSGRQFSNSRSEMNVSTLELGDSALYLCASSLSPGTGSDYGYTFGSGTRLTVV.

The chain uses TRBV5-6 and TRBJ2-7, with 9 nucleotides matching TRBD1. The CDR3 sequence is 16 residues long. The V gene end was trimmed by 4 bases and the J gene end by 0 bases; junction bases not matched to a gene: 8. CDR1 and CDR2 from the germline V gene are SGHDT and YYEEEE. This chain's CDR3 is CASSRALGQGSYEQYF. CDR3 coding DNA: TGTGCCAGCAGCAGAGCCTTGGGACAGGGCTCCTACGAGCAGTACTTC.

The gene calls are TRBV27 and TRBJ2-7; 9 nucleotides line up with TRBD1. CDR3 size: 14 residues. The germline gives CDR1 MNHEY, CDR2 SMNVEV (reference sequence). Trimming at V came to 7 bases and at J to 2 bases, leaving 6 bases not matched to a gene. CDR3 nucleotides: TGTGCCAGCACCCAGTGGACAGGGGCCTACGAGCAGTACTTC. Protein product: CASTQWTGAYEQYF.

The chain recombines TRBV5-8 with TRBJ2-1, with 10 positions matching TRBD2. The germline CDR1 and CDR2 sequences are SGHTS and YDEGEE. The CDR3 extends over 15 amino acids. The junction had 4 bases not matched to a gene; V was cut back by 3 bases and J by 4 bases. The CDR3 DNA follows: TGTGCCAGCAGCTATGTAGCGGGAGGTTACAATGAGCAGTTCTTC. Translated, it gives CASSYVAGGYNEQFF.

This chain links TRBV28 with TRBJ2-2, with D uncertain. The CDR3 is 13 amino acids. Trimming shortened V by 2 bases and J by 6 bases, and 7 bases separated the two germline ends. Germline lookup yields CDR1 MDHEN and CDR2 SYDVKM. In nucleotides, the CDR3 is TGTGCCAGCAGTTTAAAGTGGGCCGGGGAGCTGTTTTTT. As protein: CASSLKWAGELFF.

CDR3 amino acids: CASSGLAGTNEQFF. For the CDR3, the DNA is TGTGCCAGCAGCGGACTAGCGGGAACGAATGAGCAGTTCTTC. This sequence joins TRBV3-1 (or the pseudogene TRBV3-2) and TRBJ2-1; 12 nucleotides match TRBD2. CDR3 length equals 14 residues. CDR1 LGHDT and CDR2 YNNKEL come from the germline V gene (reference sequence). The trim removed 5 bases at V and 7 bases at J, leaving 3 bases unmatched.

The chain recombines TRBV21-1 with TRBJ1-6. TRBV21-1 is designated a pseudogene. The CDR3 extends over 18 amino acids. Here the CDR3 reads CASSKGLDTSSYNSPLHF. The CDR3, as DNA: TGTGCCAGCAGCAAAGGATTGGACACTAGCTCCTATAATTCACCCCTCCACTTT.